These 31 T cell receptor beta chains share one sample of origin, sequenced in a study of naive and memory T cell subsets (dated by TCRdb to between 2016 and 2019). The library was produced with UMI-ligation and nested PCR. For sequencing, an Illumina MiSeq was employed. The beta constant-region primer consisted of an equimolar mixture of two oligonucleotides that together covered TRBC1 and TRBC2. TCRdb applied fastp at Q25 and MiXCR to the public reads, then kept only in-frame beta chains. Merged by CDR3 protein, the rows form single entries marked with the most common genes and DNA. Within this sample are some 85,000 distinct CDR3 sequences, with about an eighth of them counted one time only. Of the sample, 0.9% to 1% is held by the ten largest clones. The sample taken for sequencing was central memory CD4+ T cells from blood. The cell subset or site label of this sample denotes: central memory, CD45RA- CD27+. These receptors all come from a human donor in good health.

A remark on this clonotype: It may be a read error: a sequence one base away is much more abundant. The chain employs TRBV2 and TRBJ2-7; no definite D call. Per the germline V gene, CDR1 is SNHLY and CDR2 is FYNNEI. The CDR3 length is 11 residues. V was pared by 6 bases and J by 7 bases, with 10 bases between. This CDR3 is CASRRFEEQYF. The CDR3 DNA follows: TGTGCCAGCAGGAGGTTTGAAGAGCAGTACTTC.

This clonotype was seen more than once but under ten times. V and J are TRBV28 and TRBJ1-4; tentatively, D is TRBD1 (6 bases). CDR1 and CDR2 (germline): MDHEN, SYDVKM. The CDR3 length is 13 residues. V lost 3 bases, J lost 7 bases, and 9 bases lay in between. For the CDR3, the DNA is TGTGCCAGCAGTTTGAACAGGGTTGAAAAACTGTTTTTT. Residues: CASSLNRVEKLFF.

This clonotype was seen repeatedly, ten times or more. This chain links TRBV10-1 with TRBJ2-7, with D possibly matching TRBD2 (5 bases). Looked up from germline, CDR1 is WNHNN and CDR2 is SYGVQD (reference sequence). This CDR3 is built from 13 residues. Deletions cut 0 bases from V and 4 bases from J, with 7 bases between. CDR3 in amino acids: CASSESREYEQYF. The CDR3 DNA reads TGCGCCAGCAGTGAGTCCCGGGAATACGAGCAGTACTTC.

Only a few counts were recorded for this clonotype. The genes are TRBV6-5 and TRBJ2-1, with a possible D match to TRBD2 (6 bases). V was cut by 0 bases and J by 5 bases, with 14 bases left in between. The CDR3 is 16 residues long. From germline, CDR1 is MNHEY and CDR2 SVGAGI. The CDR3 spells CASSYSFQRANNEQFF. Here the CDR3 DNA reads TGTGCCAGCAGTTACTCGTTCCAGCGGGCTAACAATGAGCAGTTCTTC.

The V call is TRBV30, the J call TRBJ1-4; D remains ambiguous. The germline gives CDR1 GTSNPN, CDR2 SVGIG (reference sequence). The CDR3 runs 12 residues. Trimming took off 1 base at V and 4 bases at J, with 4 bases between the two ends. CDR3 sequence: CAWSEDNEKLFF. The CDR3 coding sequence is TGTGCCTGGAGTGAGGATAATGAAAAACTGTTTTTT.

The chain employs TRBV7-2 and TRBJ2-1; 10 bases match TRBD2. Germline CDR1 is SGHTA and CDR2 is FQGNSA. The trim removed 5 bases at V and 5 bases at J, leaving 6 bases unmatched. CDR3 length equals 15 residues. The CDR3 nucleotides read TGTGCCAGCAGCCCCAATAGCGGGGGGCACAATGAGCAGTTCTTC. It translates to CASSPNSGGHNEQFF.

This chain joins TRBV20-1 and TRBJ2-7; 9 positions agree with TRBD2. This CDR3 is 13 amino acids long. CDR1 is DFQATT, CDR2 SNEGSKA, per germline (reference sequence). The junction had 3 bases not matched to a gene; V was cut back by 3 bases and J by 3 bases. CDR3: CSARSSGNYEQYF. Written as DNA, the CDR3 is TGCAGTGCTAGGTCTAGCGGGAACTACGAGCAGTACTTC.

This clonotype has ten or more counts. The chain carries TRBV20-1 and TRBJ2-3; the match to TRBD2 covers 14 bases. The CDR3 runs 16 residues. The V gene end was trimmed by 5 bases and the J gene end by 5 bases; junction bases not matched to a gene: 9. From germline, CDR1 is DFQATT and CDR2 SNEGSKA (reference sequence). CDR3 DNA sequence: TGCAGTGCTGAGACCGGGACTAGCGGGAGAGGAGATACGCAGTATTTT. Its translation: CSAETGTSGRGDTQYF.

At least ten counts were recorded for this clonotype. V usage is TRBV30 and J usage is TRBJ2-3; the D gene is possibly TRBD1 (8 bases). V was shortened by 4 bases and J by 8 bases, with 16 bases between the two germline ends. Germline loops: CDR1 GTSNPN, CDR2 SVGIG (reference sequence). CDR3 length: 13 amino acids. As DNA, the CDR3 is TGTGCCTGGACTGGACAGGGCGGGGGTACGCAGTATTTT. Protein: CAWTGQGGGTQYF. Variable domain in full (rest from reference TRBV30 and TRBJ2-3): SQTIHQWPATLVQPVGSPLSLECTVEGTSNPNLYWYRQAAGRGLQLLFYSVGIGQISSEVPQNLSASRPQDRQFILSSKKLLLSDSGFYLCAWTGQGGGTQYFGPGTRLTVL.

This chain joins TRBV28 and TRBJ1-6, with no clear D. V lost 6 bases, J lost 0 bases, and 15 bases lay in between. This CDR3 has 17 amino acids. Germline loops: CDR1 MDHEN, CDR2 SYDVKM. Here the CDR3 reads CASRLHDASSYNSPLHF. CDR3 nucleotides: TGTGCCAGCAGACTTCATGACGCGAGCTCCTATAATTCACCCCTCCACTTT. Looking up the rest from reference TRBV28 and TRBJ1-6 gives the full variable domain: DVKVTQSSRYLVKRTGEKVFLECVQDMDHENMFWYRQDPGLGLRLIYFSYDVKMKEKGDIPEGYSVSREKKERFSLILESASTNQTSMYLCASRLHDASSYNSPLHFGNGTRLTVT.

There are many counts of this clonotype. V and J are TRBV7-3 and TRBJ2-3; D call uncertain. CDR1 and CDR2 (germline): SGHTA, FQGTGA. The length of the CDR3 is 14 residues. The ends were cut back, 1 base at V and 4 bases at J, with 9 bases in the middle. The CDR3 protein is CASSLKTSSDTQYF. CDR3 DNA: TGTGCCAGCAGCTTAAAAACATCATCAGATACGCAGTATTTT. Based on the CDR3 plus reference TRBV7-3 and TRBJ2-3, the full variable domain is GAGVSQTPSNKVTEKGKYVELRCDPISGHTALYWYRQSLGQGPEFLIYFQGTGAADDSGLPNDRFFAVRPEGSVSTLKIQRTERGDSAVYLCASSLKTSSDTQYFGPGTRLTVL.

V is TRBV29-1 and J is TRBJ2-3; unclear D gene. Germline assignment: CDR1 SQVTM and CDR2 ANQGSEA. Trimming shortened V by 2 bases and J by 6 bases, and 15 bases separated the two germline ends. This CDR3 contains 14 residues. CDR3 residues: CSVEFALAGDTQYF. In DNA form, the CDR3 reads TGCAGCGTTGAATTTGCCCTTGCCGGGGATACGCAGTATTTT.

The V and J genes are TRBV20-1 and TRBJ1-4, with a weak D call TRBD1 (6 bases). V lost 6 bases and J lost 7, with 21 bases in between. The germline gives CDR1 DFQATT, CDR2 SNEGSKA (reference sequence). The CDR3 is 15 residues long. The CDR3 here is CSAADRSGVGEKLFF. CDR3 nucleotides: TGCAGTGCCGCCGACAGGTCGGGCGTTGGTGAAAAACTGTTTTTT.

This clonotype has a handful of counts. The chain couples TRBV2 to TRBJ2-7; D is undetermined. Trimming pared 1 base from V and 0 bases from J, leaving 10 bases between. CDR1 and CDR2 from the germline V gene are SNHLY and FYNNEI. CDR3 length: 15 amino acids. This chain's CDR3 is CASSEDLESSYEQYF. CDR3 DNA sequence: TGTGCCAGCAGTGAAGATCTTGAGAGCTCCTACGAGCAGTACTTC.

This clonotype has only a few counts. This chain joins TRBV10-3 and TRBJ2-3; 12 positions agree with TRBD2. The CDR3 spans 19 residues. CDR1 and CDR2 (germline): ENHRY, SYGVKD. The trim removed 4 bases at V and 2 bases at J, leaving 13 bases unmatched. CDR3 DNA: TGTGCCATCAGTGTGACTAGCGGGAGTCTTTTCGGGGCCACAGATACGCAGTATTTT. This codes for CAISVTSGSLFGATDTQYF.

This rearrangement joins TRBV6-6 to TRBJ2-7; 8 bases fit TRBD2. The J segment lost 2 bases and the V segment lost 4 bases, leaving 19 bases of the junction unmatched. CDR3 length: 19 residues. In germline, CDR1 is MNHNY, CDR2 SVGAGI (reference sequence). CDR3 sequence (DNA): TGTGCCAGCAGTTCCACTACTTCATCGAGCGGGGGTATTCCCTACGAGCAGTACTTC. Its translation: CASSSTTSSSGGIPYEQYF.

The rearrangement joins TRBV18 to TRBJ2-1, with TRBD2 matching 7 bases. Germline V lookup: CDR1 KGHSH, CDR2 LQKENI. CDR3 length equals 16 residues. With 6 bases clipped from V and 4 bases from J, the junction kept 12 bases outside the gene matches. CDR3 in DNA: TGTGCCAGCTCGTCCCGGAATAGCGGGCAGTACAATGAGCAGTTCTTC. It yields the protein CASSSRNSGQYNEQFF.

The chain combines TRBV2 with TRBJ1-3; no definite D call. Germline V gene lookup returns CDR1 SNHLY and CDR2 FYNNEI. CDR3 size: 15 residues. Between the trimmed V and J ends, which lost 4 bases and 0 bases, there was a span of 10 bases. CDR3 nucleotide sequence: TGTGCCAGCAGTGCGGAGTTTCTCTCTGGAAACACCATATATTTT. Protein product: CASSAEFLSGNTIYF.

This clonotype was observed many times. The rearrangement joins TRBV29-1 to TRBJ1-1; D perhaps matches TRBD1 (6 bases). The V and J ends lost 6 bases and 4 bases respectively, with 15 bases between them. Per the germline V gene, CDR1 is SQVTM and CDR2 is ANQGSEA. This CDR3 comprises 13 residues. The CDR3 loop is CSVTINRATEAFF. Here the CDR3 DNA reads TGCAGCGTGACCATAAACAGGGCCACTGAAGCTTTCTTT.

This clonotype has more than one count but fewer than ten. The rearrangement links TRBV6-2 or TRBV6-3 to TRBJ2-1; D remains ambiguous. Per the germline V gene, CDR1 is MNHEY and CDR2 is SVGEGT. The CDR3 sequence is 11 residues long. The germline V and J ends were trimmed by 4 bases and 5 bases, with 3 bases remaining between them. This CDR3 is CASSWNNEQFF. Written as DNA, the CDR3 is TGTGCCAGCAGTTGGAACAATGAGCAGTTCTTC.

This chain links TRBV20-1 with TRBJ1-6; D is uncertain. Germline assignment: CDR1 DFQATT and CDR2 SNEGSKA (reference sequence). V gave up 3 bases and J gave up 4 bases, with 10 bases separating them. The CDR3 is 14 amino acids. The CDR3, as DNA: TGCAGTGCTAGTCCCGAAATATATAATTCACCCCTCCACTTT. Translating gives CSASPEIYNSPLHF.

This clonotype has just a few counts. This sequence joins TRBV12-3 or TRBV12-4 and TRBJ2-3, with 8 bases matching TRBD1. The length of the CDR3 is 15 residues. The trim removed 3 bases at V and 2 bases at J, leaving 4 bases unmatched. The CDR3 DNA reads TGTGCCAGCAGTTTTGGGGACAGGCCCACAGATACGCAGTATTTT. Its translation is CASSFGDRPTDTQYF.

The chain recombines TRBV6-2 or TRBV6-3 with TRBJ2-1; the D gene could be TRBD1 or TRBD2 (5 bases each). V lost 2 bases and J 2 bases, leaving 13 bases between the germline ends. Germline-derived CDR1 and CDR2 are MNHEY and SVGEGT. The CDR3 is made up of 16 amino acids. The CDR3 bases are TGTGCCAGCAGTTACGGGGGAGTGGGGGCCTACAATGAGCAGTTCTTC. As protein: CASSYGGVGAYNEQFF.

This clonotype was counted at least ten times. The rearrangement uses TRBV6-1 and TRBJ1-5, with TRBD1 as a possible D gene (5 bases). The ends were cut back, 6 bases at V and 6 bases at J, with 12 bases in the middle. The CDR3 has 13 amino acids. The germline V gene has CDR1 MNHNS and CDR2 SASEGT. This CDR3 is CASRGQGGQPQHF. The CDR3 DNA reads TGTGCCAGCAGAGGGCAGGGAGGTCAGCCCCAGCATTTT.

This chain uses TRBV20-1 with TRBJ2-3, with 11 bases identical to TRBD2. Germline V gene data show CDR1 as DFQATT and CDR2 as SNEGSKA (reference sequence). The CDR3 length is 16 residues. V was pared by 4 bases and J by 2 bases, with 8 bases of the junction left unmatched. In DNA form, the CDR3 reads TGCAGTGCTATGGGAAGACTAGCGGGATACACAGATACGCAGTATTTT. It yields the protein CSAMGRLAGYTDTQYF.

There are a few counts of this clonotype. V and J are TRBV5-6 and TRBJ2-7, with 8 bases lining up with TRBD2. V lost 1 base to trimming and J lost 0 bases; unmatched junction nucleotides: 9. The CDR3 length is 17 residues. CDR1 is SGHDT and CDR2 is YYEEEE in the germline V gene. The CDR3 reads CASSLSYRLASSYEQYF. CDR3 sequence (DNA): TGTGCCAGCAGCTTGTCGTATCGACTAGCGAGCTCCTACGAGCAGTACTTC.

This clonotype was recorded at least ten times. The CDR3 sequence: CSVRTNRGQGGTGELFF. In nucleotides, the CDR3 is TGCAGCGTCCGAACAAACCGAGGACAGGGGGGCACCGGGGAGCTGTTTTTT. The V call is TRBV29-1, the J call TRBJ2-2; 10 positions match TRBD1. Trimming at V came to 6 bases and at J to 4 bases, leaving 14 bases not matched to a gene. Germline lookup yields CDR1 SQVTM and CDR2 ANQGSEA. This CDR3 region has 17 residues.

This clonotype was found a few times. CDR3 residues: CASSRGLAGGKETQYF. As DNA, the CDR3 is TGTGCCAGCAGCCGGGGACTAGCGGGAGGGAAAGAGACCCAGTACTTC. This chain joins TRBV3-1 and TRBJ2-5; 16 bases fit TRBD2. This CDR3 region has 16 residues. Germline CDR1 LGHDT, CDR2 YNNKEL (reference sequence). J lost 3 bases, V lost 4 bases, and 2 bases had no gene match.

The V and J genes are TRBV20-1 and TRBJ2-3, with D perhaps TRBD1 (6 bases). The germline CDR1 and CDR2 sequences are DFQATT and SNEGSKA (reference sequence). The CDR3 is 14 amino acids. This CDR3 is CSTGWAILADTQYF. The CDR3 coding sequence is TGCTCAACAGGGTGGGCTATTCTCGCAGATACGCAGTATTTT.

This clonotype has more than one count but fewer than ten. V usage is TRBV7-6 and J usage is TRBJ2-2, with a tentative D call TRBD2 (5 bases). Trimming shortened V by 1 base and J by 0 bases, and 6 bases separated the two germline ends. The CDR3 is 15 amino acids. Germline CDR1 reads SGHVS; CDR2 reads FNYEAQ. CDR3 nucleotides: TGTGCCAGCAGCTTAGGCGGGCCGAACACCGGGGAGCTGTTTTTT. Its protein product is CASSLGGPNTGELFF.

This clonotype was detected only a few times. The chain employs TRBV20-1 and TRBJ2-1; D ambiguous. CDR3 length equals 12 residues. CDR1 is DFQATT and CDR2 is SNEGSKA in the germline V gene (reference sequence). V lost 8 bases and J 4 bases, leaving 12 bases between the germline ends. CDR3 amino acids: CSSPMSYNEQFF. In DNA form, the CDR3 reads TGCAGTTCCCCCATGTCATACAATGAGCAGTTCTTC.